Below are 20 T cell receptor beta chains sequenced from a single sample in a study of shared clonotypes between healthy human individuals. This table comes from immunoSEQ multiplex PCR, and its TCRdb copy is limited to in-frame clones, with some not included. Of about 1.5 million clones in the sample, approximately 98% were seen once. The sample was naive CD4+ T cells sorted from blood. Indicated subset: CD45RA+ positively selected. The receptors derive from a man in his thirties or forties in good health.

This clone is a singleton in its sample. The chain couples TRBV18 to TRBJ2-7; the D gene could be TRBD1 or TRBD2 (6 bases each). Trimming shortened V by 4 bases and J by 5 bases, and 18 bases separated the two germline ends. The CDR3 extends over 15 amino acids. CDR1 and CDR2 (germline): KGHSH, LQKENI. CDR3 coding DNA: TGTGCCAGCTCACAGTCTGCAGGGGAGGTCGACGAGCAGTACTTC. Protein sequence: CASSQSAGEVDEQYF.

The chain is built from TRBV18 and TRBJ2-7; maybe TRBD2 (5 bases). V gave up 3 bases and J gave up 2 bases, with 11 bases separating them. Germline V gene lookup returns CDR1 KGHSH and CDR2 LQKENI. The CDR3 is 14 residues long. In DNA, the CDR3 is TGTGCCAGCTCACCCGAGACGGGAACCTACGAGCAGTACTTC. Amino acid sequence: CASSPETGTYEQYF.

The chain is built from TRBV6-6 and TRBJ2-7, with 7 bases matching TRBD1. Trimming at V came to 2 bases and at J to 2 bases, leaving 6 bases not matched to a gene. There are 15 residues in the CDR3. Germline CDR1 and CDR2: MNHNY and SVGAGI (reference sequence). The DNA of the CDR3 is TGTGCCAGCAGTTACGGTCCCGACAGGGCCTACGAGCAGTACTTC. Translated, it gives CASSYGPDRAYEQYF.

The chain has TRBV4-1 and TRBJ2-1; 10 bases line up with TRBD2. The CDR3 length is 17 residues. CDR1 and CDR2 from the germline V gene are MGHRA and YSYEKL. V shed 0 bases and J 4 bases; nucleotides not matched to a gene: 6. The CDR3 nucleotides are TGCGCCAGCAGCCAAGATCCGACTAGCGGGCCTTACAATGAGCAGTTCTTC. As protein: CASSQDPTSGPYNEQFF.

The chain has TRBV27 and TRBJ2-7; 12 bases match TRBD2. CDR1 MNHEY and CDR2 SMNVEV come from the germline V gene (reference sequence). The J segment lost 2 bases and the V segment lost 8 bases, leaving 13 bases of the junction unmatched. The length of the CDR3 is 17 residues. The CDR3 DNA follows: TGTGCCAGCGGTAAAACTCTAGCGGGAGGGCCGGCCTACGAGCAGTACTTC. This codes for CASGKTLAGGPAYEQYF.

This rearrangement joins TRBV25-1 to TRBJ1-3; D gene ambiguous. Germline CDR1 MGHDK, CDR2 SYGVNS. The germline V and J ends were trimmed by 3 bases and 2 bases, with 11 bases remaining between them. CDR3 size: 15 residues. The CDR3 protein is CASSDGVFAGNTIYF. The CDR3, as DNA: TGTGCCAGCAGTGATGGAGTTTTTGCTGGAAACACCATATATTTT.

V usage is TRBV10-3 and J usage is TRBJ1-4, with D unresolved. This CDR3 has 14 amino acids. From germline, CDR1 is ENHRY and CDR2 SYGVKD. With 4 bases removed from V and 5 bases from J, the gap between germline ends came to 11 bases. Written as DNA, the CDR3 is TGTGCCATCAGTGCAGCACAGAGAAATGAAAAACTGTTTTTT. It codes for CAISAAQRNEKLFF.

The chain has TRBV28 and TRBJ1-1; 8 bases align to TRBD1. The V segment lost 6 bases and the J segment 5 bases; nucleotides outside the gene matches: 14. Germline V gene data show CDR1 as MDHEN and CDR2 as SYDVKM. CDR3 length equals 16 residues. In DNA, the CDR3 is TGTGCCAGCAGCCCTCGGTTGGGGGACAGGTTAACTGAAGCTTTCTTT. It specifies CASSPRLGDRLTEAFF.

V usage is TRBV9 and J usage is TRBJ2-5; 11 nucleotides align to TRBD2. The CDR3 spans 18 residues. Germline V gene data show CDR1 as SGDLS and CDR2 as YYNGEE. The V and J ends lost 4 bases and 1 base, in that order; junction bases with no gene match: 12. The CDR3, as DNA: TGTGCCAGCAGCTCAGGACTAGCGGGTTCCTCCTTCCAAGAGACCCAGTACTTC. Its protein is CASSSGLAGSSFQETQYF.

The chain carries TRBV6-5 and TRBJ1-2, with 7 nucleotides matching TRBD1. Germline values: CDR1 MNHEY, CDR2 SVGAGI. The junction had 8 bases not matched to a gene; V was cut back by 0 bases and J by 4 bases. The CDR3 loop spans 16 amino acids. CDR3 in amino acids: CASSYSSLTGTYGYTF. CDR3 bases: TGTGCCAGCAGTTACTCGAGCTTGACAGGGACCTATGGCTACACCTTC.

The CDR3 sequence is CASRSPSGTELYGYTF. Here the CDR3 DNA reads TGTGCCAGCAGAAGCCCATCCGGGACAGAGCTTTATGGCTACACCTTC. This chain connects TRBV28 to TRBJ1-2, with 7 bases fitting TRBD1. Germline lookup yields CDR1 MDHEN and CDR2 SYDVKM. The CDR3 is made up of 16 amino acids. Trimming cost V 6 bases and J 5 bases; bases outside gene matches: 15.

The chain employs TRBV5-1 and TRBJ1-3; 8 bases match TRBD1. The ends lost 4 bases at V and 0 bases at J; junction bases unmatched: 6. The germline V gene encodes CDR1 SGHRS and CDR2 YFSETQ. This CDR3 has 16 residues. CDR3 in amino acids: CASSLGQASSGNTIYF. For the CDR3, the DNA is TGCGCCAGCAGCCTGGGACAGGCCTCCTCTGGAAACACCATATATTTT.

The chain links TRBV6-1 to TRBJ2-1; perhaps D is TRBD1 or TRBD2 (5 bases each). From germline, CDR1 is MNHNS and CDR2 SASEGT. Trimming shortened V by 4 bases and J by 9 bases, and 22 bases separated the two germline ends. The CDR3 runs to 16 residues. CDR3: CASSVDLFARGSEQFF. In DNA form, the CDR3 reads TGTGCCAGCAGTGTTGACCTATTTGCTCGGGGCAGTGAGCAGTTCTTC.

This clone was found once. J is TRBJ2-2 and V is TRBV4-3; 9 positions match TRBD1. The J segment lost 7 bases and the V segment lost 0 bases, leaving 6 bases of the junction unmatched. The length of the CDR3 is 16 residues. Germline loops: CDR1 LGHNA, CDR2 YSLEER. This CDR3 reads CASSQEGTGFFGELFF. CDR3 coding DNA: TGCGCCAGCAGCCAAGAAGGGACAGGGTTTTTCGGGGAGCTGTTTTTT.

This chain joins TRBV10-3 and TRBJ1-5, with TRBD1 matching 7 bases. V shed 5 bases, J shed 0 bases, and the junction held 10 bases outside the gene matches. The CDR3 totals 17 residues. CDR1 ENHRY and CDR2 SYGVKD come from the germline V gene. Here the CDR3 reads CAISPGRQGHSNQPQHF. In DNA form, the CDR3 reads TGTGCCATCAGTCCGGGGAGACAGGGACATAGCAATCAGCCCCAGCATTTT.

A remark on this clone: At the DNA level, this CDR3 is encoded by other sequences in the same sample as well. The chain has TRBV18 and TRBJ2-5, with TRBD1 matching over 8 bases. The J segment lost 5 bases and the V segment lost 3 bases, leaving 5 bases of the junction unmatched. Germline CDR1 KGHSH, CDR2 LQKENI. The CDR3 runs 14 residues. The CDR3 coding sequence is TGTGCCAGCTCACCGGACAGGGCTGGGGAGACCCAGTACTTC. The encoded protein is CASSPDRAGETQYF. The entire variable domain, with the rest obtained from reference TRBV18 and TRBJ2-5, is as follows: NAGVMQNPRHLVRRRGQEARLRCSPMKGHSHVYWYRQLPEEGLKFMVYLQKENIIDESGMPKERFSAEFPKEGPSILRIQQVVRGDSAAYFCASSPDRAGETQYFGPGTRLLVL.

The V and J genes are TRBV29-1 and TRBJ2-5; D is ambiguous. This CDR3 comprises 11 residues. Trimming removed 6 bases from V and 5 bases from J, with 10 bases in between. The germline CDR1 and CDR2 sequences are SQVTM and ANQGSEA. CDR3 coding DNA: TGCAGCGTCTATATTTCGGAGACCCAGTACTTC. Its protein is CSVYISETQYF. Full variable domain (outside the CDR3, taken from reference TRBV29-1 and TRBJ2-5): SAVISQKPSRDICQRGTSLTIQCQVDSQVTMMFWYRQQPGQSLTLIATANQGSEATYESGFVIDKFPISRPNLTFSTLTVSNMSPEDSSIYLCSVYISETQYFGPGTRLLVL.

V gene TRBV19 combines with J gene TRBJ2-4; D is unclear. The CDR3 runs 15 residues. V dropped 7 bases and J dropped 0 bases, with 13 bases sitting between them. In germline, CDR1 is LNHDA, CDR2 SQIVND (reference sequence). The CDR3, as DNA: TGTGCCAGTACTCGAGAACCTCTAGCCAAAAACATTCAGTACTTC. It encodes CASTREPLAKNIQYF.

The chain has TRBV6-1 and TRBJ1-1; 8 bases are a match to TRBD1. The CDR3 has 14 residues. J was trimmed by 0 bases and V by 6 bases; bases with no gene match: 3. CDR1 MNHNS and CDR2 SASEGT come from the germline V gene. The CDR3 is CASSTRGLNTEAFF. DNA of the CDR3: TGTGCCAGCAGCACCAGGGGGCTGAACACTGAAGCTTTCTTT.

This clone was found once. The chain uses TRBV29-1 and TRBJ2-3; the match to TRBD1 covers 8 bases. Germline loops: CDR1 SQVTM, CDR2 ANQGSEA. J was trimmed by 5 bases and V by 8 bases; bases with no gene match: 6. The CDR3 covers 12 residues. In DNA form, the CDR3 reads TGCAGCTCCGGACAGGGCAGAGATACGCAGTATTTT. It specifies CSSGQGRDTQYF.